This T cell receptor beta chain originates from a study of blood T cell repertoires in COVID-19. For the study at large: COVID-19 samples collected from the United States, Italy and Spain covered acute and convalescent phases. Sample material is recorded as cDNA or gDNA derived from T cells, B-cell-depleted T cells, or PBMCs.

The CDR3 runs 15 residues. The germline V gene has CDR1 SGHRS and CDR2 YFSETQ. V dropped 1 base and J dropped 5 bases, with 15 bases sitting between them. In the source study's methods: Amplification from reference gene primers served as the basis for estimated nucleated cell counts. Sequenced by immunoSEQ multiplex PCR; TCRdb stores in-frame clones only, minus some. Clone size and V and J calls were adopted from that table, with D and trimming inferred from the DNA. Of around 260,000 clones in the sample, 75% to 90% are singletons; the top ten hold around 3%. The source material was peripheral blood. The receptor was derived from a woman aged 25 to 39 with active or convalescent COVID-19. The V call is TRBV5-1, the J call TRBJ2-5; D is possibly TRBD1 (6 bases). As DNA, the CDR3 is TGCGCCAGCAGCTTGCAGCTGGGGGCAGGGGAGACCCAGTACTTC. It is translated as CASSLQLGAGETQYF.